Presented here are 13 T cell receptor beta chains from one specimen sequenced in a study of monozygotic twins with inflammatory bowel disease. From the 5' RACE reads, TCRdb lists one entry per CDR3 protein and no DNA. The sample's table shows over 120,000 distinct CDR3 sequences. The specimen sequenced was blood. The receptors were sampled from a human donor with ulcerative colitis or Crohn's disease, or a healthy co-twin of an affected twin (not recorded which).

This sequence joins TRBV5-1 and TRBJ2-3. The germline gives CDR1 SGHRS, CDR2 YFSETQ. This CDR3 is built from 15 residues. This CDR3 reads CASSLDLAAMDTQYF.

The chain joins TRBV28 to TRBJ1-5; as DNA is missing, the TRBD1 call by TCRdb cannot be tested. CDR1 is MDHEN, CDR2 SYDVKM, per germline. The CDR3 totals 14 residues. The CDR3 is CASSLIRVGQPQHF.

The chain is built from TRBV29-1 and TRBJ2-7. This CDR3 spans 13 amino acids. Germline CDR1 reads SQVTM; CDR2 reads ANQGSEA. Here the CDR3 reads CSVGSDTYYEQYF.

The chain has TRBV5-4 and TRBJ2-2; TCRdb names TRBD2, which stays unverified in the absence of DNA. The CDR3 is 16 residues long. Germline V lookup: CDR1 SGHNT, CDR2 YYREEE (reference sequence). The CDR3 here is CASSSLAGDQSGELFF.

The CDR3 region is CASSQNIPPSSDEQYF. The chain links TRBV27 to TRBJ2-7; TCRdb returns TRBD2, unconfirmable since there is no DNA. CDR1 and CDR2 (germline): MNHEY, SMNVEV (reference sequence). The CDR3 runs to 16 residues.

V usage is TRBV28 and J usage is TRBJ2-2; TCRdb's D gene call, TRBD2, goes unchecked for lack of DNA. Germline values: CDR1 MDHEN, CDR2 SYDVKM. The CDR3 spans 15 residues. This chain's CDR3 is CASSLRGLYTGELFF.

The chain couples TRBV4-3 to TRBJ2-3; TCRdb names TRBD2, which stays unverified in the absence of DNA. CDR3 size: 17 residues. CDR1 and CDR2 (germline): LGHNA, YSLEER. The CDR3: CASSQDPPAGSTDTQYF.

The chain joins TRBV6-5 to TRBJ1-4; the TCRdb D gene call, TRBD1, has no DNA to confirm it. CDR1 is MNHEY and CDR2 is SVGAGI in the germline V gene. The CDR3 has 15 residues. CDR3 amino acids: CASSYSGTDNEKLFF.

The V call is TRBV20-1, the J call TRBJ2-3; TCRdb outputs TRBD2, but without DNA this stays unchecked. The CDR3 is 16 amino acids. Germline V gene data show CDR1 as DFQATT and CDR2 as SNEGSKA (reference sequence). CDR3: CSARELAGGPGDTQYF.

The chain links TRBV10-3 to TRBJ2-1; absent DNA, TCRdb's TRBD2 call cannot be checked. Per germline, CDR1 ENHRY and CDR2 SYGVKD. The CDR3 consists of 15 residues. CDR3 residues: CAIGSGGDISNEQFF.

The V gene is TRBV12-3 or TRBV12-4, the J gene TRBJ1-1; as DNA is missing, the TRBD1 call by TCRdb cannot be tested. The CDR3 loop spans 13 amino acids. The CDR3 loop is CASSPTGLREAFF.

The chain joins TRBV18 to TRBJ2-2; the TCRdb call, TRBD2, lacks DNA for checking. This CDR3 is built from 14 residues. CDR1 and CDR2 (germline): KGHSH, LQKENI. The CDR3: CASRTTLRTGELFF.

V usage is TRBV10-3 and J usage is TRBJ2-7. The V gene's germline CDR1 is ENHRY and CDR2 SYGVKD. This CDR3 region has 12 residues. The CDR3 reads CAIKGISYEQYF.